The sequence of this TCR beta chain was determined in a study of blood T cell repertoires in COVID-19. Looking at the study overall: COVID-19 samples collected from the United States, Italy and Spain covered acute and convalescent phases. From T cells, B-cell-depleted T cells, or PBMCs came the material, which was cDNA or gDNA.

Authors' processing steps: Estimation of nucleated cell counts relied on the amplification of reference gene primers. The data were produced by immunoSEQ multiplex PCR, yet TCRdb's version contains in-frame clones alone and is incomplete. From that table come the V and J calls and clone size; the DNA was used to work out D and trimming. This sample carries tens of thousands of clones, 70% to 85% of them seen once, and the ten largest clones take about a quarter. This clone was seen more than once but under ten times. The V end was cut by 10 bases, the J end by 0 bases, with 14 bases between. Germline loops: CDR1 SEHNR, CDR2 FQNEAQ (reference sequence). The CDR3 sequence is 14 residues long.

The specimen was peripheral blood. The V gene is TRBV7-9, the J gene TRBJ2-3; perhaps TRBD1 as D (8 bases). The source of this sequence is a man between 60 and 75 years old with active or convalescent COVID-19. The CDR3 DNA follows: TGTGCCACGACAGGGGAGGGGAGCACAGATACGCAGTATTTT. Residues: CATTGEGSTDTQYF.